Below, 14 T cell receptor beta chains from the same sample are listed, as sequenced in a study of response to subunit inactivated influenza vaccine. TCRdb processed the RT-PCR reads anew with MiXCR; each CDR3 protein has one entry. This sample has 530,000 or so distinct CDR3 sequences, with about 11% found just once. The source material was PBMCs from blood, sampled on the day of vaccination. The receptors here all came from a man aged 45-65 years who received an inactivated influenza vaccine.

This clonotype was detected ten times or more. The CDR3 reads CAISESWGRQGGTYNEQFF. CDR3 in DNA: TGTGCCATCAGTGAGTCTTGGGGACGACAGGGAGGGACGTACAATGAGCAGTTCTTC. The rearrangement links TRBV10-3 to TRBJ2-1; D may correspond to TRBD1 or TRBD2 (7 bases each). This CDR3 comprises 19 residues. V was clipped by 0 bases and J by 4 bases, with 22 bases between them. Germline V CDR1 and CDR2: ENHRY, SYGVKD.

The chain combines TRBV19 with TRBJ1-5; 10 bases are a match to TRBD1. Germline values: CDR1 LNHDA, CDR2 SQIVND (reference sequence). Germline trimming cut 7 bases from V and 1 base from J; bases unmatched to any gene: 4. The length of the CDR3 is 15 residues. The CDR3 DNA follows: TGTGCCAGTATCGACAGGGGGCGAAGCAATCAGCCCCAGCATTTT. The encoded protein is CASIDRGRSNQPQHF.

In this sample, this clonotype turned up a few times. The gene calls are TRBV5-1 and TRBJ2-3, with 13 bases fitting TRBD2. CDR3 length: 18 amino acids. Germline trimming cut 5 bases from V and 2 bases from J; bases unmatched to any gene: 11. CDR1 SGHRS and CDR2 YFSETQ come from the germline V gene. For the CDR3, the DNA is TGCGCCAGCAGAGGACTAGCGGGGGCTTCCGGACACACAGATACGCAGTATTTT. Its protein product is CASRGLAGASGHTDTQYF.

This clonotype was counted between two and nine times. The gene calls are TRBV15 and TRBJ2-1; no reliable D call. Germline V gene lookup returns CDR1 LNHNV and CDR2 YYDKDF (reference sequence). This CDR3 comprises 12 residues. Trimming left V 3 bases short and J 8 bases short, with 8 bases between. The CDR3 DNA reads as TGTGCCACCAGCAGGCCGCCGTATGAGCAGTTCTTC. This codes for CATSRPPYEQFF.

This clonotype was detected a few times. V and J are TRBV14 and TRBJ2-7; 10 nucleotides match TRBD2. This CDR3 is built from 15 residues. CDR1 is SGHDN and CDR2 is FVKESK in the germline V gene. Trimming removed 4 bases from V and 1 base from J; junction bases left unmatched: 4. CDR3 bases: TGTGCCAGCAGCCGACTACTAGCGGGATCCTACGAGCAGTACTTC. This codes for CASSRLLAGSYEQYF. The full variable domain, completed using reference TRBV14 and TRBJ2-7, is EAGVTQFPSHSVIEKGQTVTLRCDPISGHDNLYWYRRVMGKEIKFLLHFVKESKQDESGMPNNRFLAERTGGTYSTLKVQPAELEDSGVYFCASSRLLAGSYEQYFGPGTRLTVT.

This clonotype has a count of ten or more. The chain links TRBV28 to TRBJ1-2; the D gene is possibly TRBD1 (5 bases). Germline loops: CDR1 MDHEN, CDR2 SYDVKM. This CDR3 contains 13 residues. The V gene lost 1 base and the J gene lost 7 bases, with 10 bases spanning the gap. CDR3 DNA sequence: TGTGCCAGCAGTTTATCTGGCGGGGGTGGCTACACCTTC. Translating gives CASSLSGGGGYTF.

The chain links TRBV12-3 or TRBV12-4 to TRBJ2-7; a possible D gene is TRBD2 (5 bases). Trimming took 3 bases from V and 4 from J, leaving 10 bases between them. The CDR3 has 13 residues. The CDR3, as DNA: TGTGCCAGCAGTTTTAGCCTAGCTTACGAGCAGTACTTC. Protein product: CASSFSLAYEQYF.

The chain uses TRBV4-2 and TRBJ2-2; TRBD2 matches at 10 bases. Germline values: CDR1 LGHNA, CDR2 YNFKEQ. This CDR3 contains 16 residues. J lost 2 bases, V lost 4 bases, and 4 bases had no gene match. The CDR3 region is CASSPTSGVNTGELFF. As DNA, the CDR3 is TGTGCCAGCAGCCCTACTAGCGGGGTAAACACCGGGGAGCTGTTTTTT.

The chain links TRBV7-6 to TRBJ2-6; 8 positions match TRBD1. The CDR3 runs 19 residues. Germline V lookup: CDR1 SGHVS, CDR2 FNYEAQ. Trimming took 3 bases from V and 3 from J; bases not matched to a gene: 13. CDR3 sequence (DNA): TGTGCCAGCAGCTTGTTGTCAGGGGGCATAGAAGGTGGGGCCAACGTCCTGACTTTC. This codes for CASSLLSGGIEGGANVLTF. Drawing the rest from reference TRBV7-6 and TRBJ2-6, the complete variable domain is GAGVSQSPRYKVTKRGQDVALRCDPISGHVSLYWYRQALGQGPEFLTYFNYEAQQDKSGLPNDRFSAERPEGSISTLTIQRTEQRDSAMYRCASSLLSGGIEGGANVLTFGAGSRLTVL.

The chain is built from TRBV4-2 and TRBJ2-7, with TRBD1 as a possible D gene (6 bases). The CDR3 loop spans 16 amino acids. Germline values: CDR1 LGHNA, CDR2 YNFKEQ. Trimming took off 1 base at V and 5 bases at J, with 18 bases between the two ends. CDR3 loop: CASSQGTTGYVHEQYF. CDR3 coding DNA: TGTGCCAGCAGCCAAGGCACGACAGGCTACGTCCACGAGCAGTACTTC.

CDR3 residues: CASSLVYLRQGVGTEAFF. The CDR3 DNA follows: TGTGCCAGCAGCTTAGTGTATTTGCGACAGGGGGTTGGCACTGAAGCTTTCTTT. The chain combines TRBV11-2 with TRBJ1-1; 9 nucleotides align to TRBD1. This CDR3 spans 18 amino acids. Germline V lookup: CDR1 SGHAT, CDR2 FQNNGV. The trim removed 1 base at V and 4 bases at J, leaving 13 bases unmatched.

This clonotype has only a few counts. CDR3 in DNA: TGCGCCAGCAGATACCTCGGGACAGGAACCTACGAGCAGTACTTC. Its translation: CASRYLGTGTYEQYF. The V and J genes are TRBV5-1 and TRBJ2-7, with TRBD1 matching over 8 bases. CDR3 length: 15 residues. J lost 2 bases, V lost 5 bases, and 9 bases had no gene match. From germline, CDR1 is SGHRS and CDR2 YFSETQ.

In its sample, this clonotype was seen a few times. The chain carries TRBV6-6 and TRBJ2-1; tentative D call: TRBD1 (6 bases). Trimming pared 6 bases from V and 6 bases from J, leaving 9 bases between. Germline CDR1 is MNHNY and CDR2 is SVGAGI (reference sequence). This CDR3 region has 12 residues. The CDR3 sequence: CASSQGSNEQFF. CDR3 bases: TGTGCCAGCAGCCAGGGGTCCAATGAGCAGTTCTTC.

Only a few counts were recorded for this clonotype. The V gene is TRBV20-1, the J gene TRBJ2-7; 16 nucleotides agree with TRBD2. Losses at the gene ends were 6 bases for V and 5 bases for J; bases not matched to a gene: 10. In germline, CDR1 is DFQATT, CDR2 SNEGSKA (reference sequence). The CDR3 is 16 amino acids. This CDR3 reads CSAGGTSGRAVHEQYF. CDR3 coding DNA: TGCAGTGCGGGAGGGACTAGCGGGAGGGCCGTCCACGAGCAGTACTTC.